The source of this T cell receptor (beta chain) is a study of shared clonotypes between healthy human individuals. Study-level information: Contributing individuals were a couple of females and a few males aged 18 to 49. Whole-study results and caveats: Sorted-subset sequencing was shown by rarefaction to be incomplete despite large depth.

CD4+ cells yielded CD45RA+ naive and CD45RA-negative memory subsets. In the study's own analysis: Filtering differed because ImmunoSEQ produced junction-only sequences that carried no quality scores. Sequencing used immunoSEQ multiplex PCR; TCRdb keeps in-frame clones, though not all of them. From that table come the V and J calls and clone size; the DNA was used to work out D and trimming. The repertoire has about 960,000 clones, approximately 80% of them found once; the top ten carry approximately 1.5%. With regard to this clone: The antigen is undetermined. A much larger clone is a single base away; this may be a read error.

CDR1 and CDR2 (germline): PRHDT, FYEKMQ (reference sequence). V was clipped by 3 bases and J by 4 bases, with 0 bases between them. The CDR3 covers 11 residues. The TCR was taken from a man between 18 and 29 years old in good health. The sample comprised memory CD4+ T cells sorted from blood. The subset here: CD45RA-negative fraction. This chain uses TRBV13 with TRBJ2-2; D unclear. The CDR3 sequence is CASSFTGELFF. Here the CDR3 DNA reads TGTGCCAGCAGCTTCACCGGGGAGCTGTTTTTT. Full variable domain (outside the CDR3, taken from reference TRBV13 and TRBJ2-2): AAGVIQSPRHLIKEKRETATLKCYPIPRHDTVYWYQQGPGQDPQFLISFYEKMQSDKGSIPDRFSAQQFSDYHSELNMSSLELGDSALYFCASSFTGELFFGEGSRLTVL.